This TCR beta chain was sequenced for a study of blood T cell repertoires in COVID-19. On the study more broadly: Sites in the United States, Italy and Spain provided acute and convalescent COVID-19 samples. T cells, B-cell-depleted T cells, or PBMCs supplied cDNA or gDNA.

Between the trimmed V and J ends, which lost 4 bases and 9 bases, there was a span of 10 bases. Germline CDR1 is LNHDA and CDR2 is SQIVND (reference sequence). CDR3 length: 12 residues. Original processing methods: The assay estimated nucleated cells by amplifying reference gene primers. Generated by immunoSEQ multiplex PCR, the TCRdb table keeps only in-frame clones and is missing some. V, J and clone size are those of that table, while D and trimming were read from the DNA. Of 100,000 or so clones detected, 88% appear once; the ten largest clones hold roughly 6.5%. The source material was peripheral blood. This chain uses TRBV19 with TRBJ2-1; D uncertain. The TCR was taken from a woman aged 55-70 years with acute or convalescent COVID-19. CDR3 DNA sequence: TGTGCCAGTAGTACCCCCCCTAGTGAGCAGTTCTTC. Its translation is CASSTPPSEQFF.